Below, one T cell receptor beta chain is given with its context. Its specificity is not known. Baseline was the first blood sampling point, followed by cycle 4 day 1 and cycle 7 day 1. Assay: immunoSEQ multiplex PCR; the TCRdb copy retains only in-frame clones and omits some. The top ten hold less than 0.85% of the sample, which has about 82,000 clones, about 86% seen once. CDR3 length: 17 residues. V was clipped by 5 bases and J by 0 bases; unmatched bases: 7. Germline CDR1 reads SGHTA; CDR2 reads FQGNSA. The data were taken from a study of OX40 agonist ivuxolimab in advanced cancers. General observations from the study: Fewer expanded clones were found on average in CD4+ than in CD8+ T cells.

V is TRBV7-2 and J is TRBJ2-3, with 11 bases identical to TRBD2. The TCR sequence derives from an adult with an advanced solid tumor such as melanoma, head and neck, liver or kidney cancer. The sequenced sample was CD4+ or CD8+ T cells sorted from blood, obtained in a trial of the OX40 agonist ivuxolimab. The CDR3 spells CASSRKLAGASTDTQYF. The CDR3 DNA sequence: TGTGCCAGCAGCCGAAAACTAGCGGGGGCTAGCACAGATACGCAGTATTTT.